The clone carrying this T cell receptor beta chain was detected only a few times. CDR1 is SGHAT and CDR2 is FQNNGV in the germline V gene. The CDR3 runs 13 residues. V lost 8 bases to trimming and J lost 4 bases, with 9 bases between them. This sample was taken from a study of T cells after yellow fever vaccination. TCRdb re-called the 5' RACE reads through MiXCR, storing one row per CDR3 protein. The repertoire holds about 340,000 distinct CDR3 sequences, 8.7% seen once, with about a sixth in the top ten. The material was PBMCs, obtained on the day of the first yellow fever vaccination. The V call is TRBV11-2, the J call TRBJ2-6; D call uncertain. This TCR came from a man aged 18-30 years who received the YFV17D yellow fever vaccine. The CDR3 DNA sequence: TGTGCCAGCTCATTTCGAGGGGCCAACGTCCTGACTTTC. Translating it yields CASSFRGANVLTF.